This T cell receptor (beta chain) derives from a study of T cell changes during pregnancy in multiple sclerosis. Germline CDR1 reads LNHDA; CDR2 reads SQIVND (reference sequence). J gave up 5 bases and V 5 bases, and 9 bases lay outside the gene matches. The CDR3 runs to 16 residues. The protocol was immunoSEQ multiplex PCR, while the TCRdb copy is restricted to in-frame clones and leaves out a portion. The repertoire consists of 85,000 to 120,000 clones, with 91% occurring once and the leading ten covering less than 2%. The chain carries TRBV19 and TRBJ1-6; 7 bases are shared with TRBD1. The specimen comprised peripheral blood, sampled before pregnancy. This TCR came from a female donor with multiple sclerosis, enrolled in a pregnancy study. The CDR3 coding sequence is TGTGCCAGTAGTTCAGACAGGGCGGCTGATAATTCACCCCTCCACTTT. Translated: CASSSDRAADNSPLHF.